What follows are 30 T cell receptor beta chains derived from one specimen sequenced in a study of T cells in Graves' hyperthyroidism and ophthalmopathy (dated by TCRdb to between 2018 and 2020). Library prep was done by multiplex PCR. Sequencing relied on an Illumina HiSeq 2000. The TCR beta CDR3 regions were amplified from RNA transcripts. The first round of RT-PCR for the TCR CDR3 was performed with the HTBI primer set and the Qiagen OneStep RT-PCR kit. The raw public data were reprocessed by TCRdb itself: fastp quality trimming at Q25, MiXCR clonotype calling, in-frame beta chains only. Rows with a matching CDR3 protein are joined into one entry that keeps the most common DNA and genes. Present in this sample are about 640,000 distinct CDR3 sequences, 20% of which were seen just once. The top ten clonotypes cover 34% of the sample. Sequenced material: blood. These TCRs come from a young man with Graves' ophthalmopathy.

This clonotype occurred a few times. The genes are TRBV20-1 and TRBJ2-7; TRBD2 matches 9 bases. CDR1 and CDR2 (germline): DFQATT, SNEGSKA (reference sequence). The V segment lost 0 bases and the J segment 6 bases; nucleotides outside the gene matches: 6. This CDR3 comprises 14 residues. The CDR3 DNA is TGCAGTGCTAGAGATTTAGCGGGAGCGGTCGAGCAGTACTTC. Translating it yields CSARDLAGAVEQYF.

At least ten counts were recorded for this clonotype. The chain is built from TRBV7-6 and TRBJ1-5; D gene uncertain. Germline-derived CDR1 and CDR2 are SGHVS and FNYEAQ. The CDR3 is 17 residues long. V dropped 5 bases and J dropped 6 bases, with 23 bases sitting between them. The CDR3 here is CASSRGPGPREGQPQHF. The CDR3 DNA reads TGTGCCAGCAGCCGTGGGCCAGGACCACGCGAAGGTCAGCCCCAGCATTTT.

This clonotype was detected only a few times. The V gene is TRBV12-5, the J gene TRBJ2-3; D is ambiguous. The germline V and J ends were trimmed by 1 base and 2 bases, with 4 bases remaining between them. CDR3 size: 13 residues. CDR1 and CDR2 (germline): LGHNT, FRNRAP. CDR3 DNA sequence: TGTGCTAGTGGTTTGGGATTCACAGATACGCAGTATTTT. Residues: CASGLGFTDTQYF.

The chain links TRBV27 to TRBJ2-3; D is unclear. The V gene lost 5 bases and the J gene lost 1 base, with 7 bases spanning the gap. This CDR3 contains 13 residues. Germline assignment: CDR1 MNHEY and CDR2 SMNVEV (reference sequence). The CDR3 sequence: CASSITGTDTQYF. The CDR3 DNA reads TGTGCCAGCAGTATTACAGGCACAGATACGCAGTATTTT.

This clonotype came up many times. The chain couples TRBV28 to TRBJ2-7; a possible D gene is TRBD1 (6 bases). CDR1 is MDHEN, CDR2 SYDVKM, per germline. V lost 10 bases, J lost 2 bases, and 15 bases lay in between. The CDR3 has 13 residues. CDR3: CATHGQSTYEQYF. The CDR3 DNA follows: TGTGCCACCCATGGACAGAGCACCTACGAGCAGTACTTC.

The genes are TRBV20-1 and TRBJ1-2; 8 bases agree with TRBD1. The ends lost 6 bases at V and 14 bases at J; junction bases unmatched: 11. Looked up from germline, CDR1 is DFQATT and CDR2 is SNEGSKA (reference sequence). This CDR3 has 11 amino acids. The CDR3 DNA is TGCAGTGCCGGGGGACAGGCTTTAGAGACCTTC. Translating gives CSAGGQALETF.

This CDR3 is CASNAGGTDTQYF. Written as DNA, the CDR3 is TGTGCCAGCAACGCGGGAGGCACAGATACGCAGTATTTT. The gene calls are TRBV6-1 and TRBJ2-3, with 7 bases fitting TRBD2. CDR1 and CDR2 from the germline V gene are MNHNS and SASEGT. Trimming removed 7 bases from V and 1 base from J; junction bases left unmatched: 2. The CDR3 is 13 amino acids.

The V call is TRBV12-3 or TRBV12-4, the J call TRBJ2-3, with D perhaps TRBD1 or TRBD2 (6 bases each). CDR3 length: 16 residues. Trimming left V 7 bases short and J 4 bases short, with 21 bases between. The CDR3 DNA is TGTGCCAGCACCGAGCAGGGGCCACCGGGGGCAGATACGCAGTATTTT. Translation: CASTEQGPPGADTQYF.

This clonotype was counted a few times. The V call is TRBV28, the J call TRBJ2-7, with D maybe TRBD1 (6 bases). CDR3 size: 15 residues. CDR1 is MDHEN, CDR2 SYDVKM, per germline. V was clipped by 7 bases and J by 2 bases, with 18 bases between them. The CDR3 loop reads CASKPNRAPTYEQYF. CDR3 in DNA: TGTGCCAGCAAACCGAACAGGGCCCCTACCTACGAGCAGTACTTC.

The chain combines TRBV7-9 with TRBJ2-1; 10 positions agree with TRBD2. The CDR3 runs 17 residues. Germline V gene sequence: CDR1 SEHNR, CDR2 FQNEAQ (reference sequence). The trim removed 4 bases at V and 5 bases at J, leaving 11 bases unmatched. The CDR3 bases are TGTGCCAGCAGCTCCTCCAGCGGGAGGGACGGCGACAATGAGCAGTTCTTC. It translates to CASSSSSGRDGDNEQFF.

The CDR3 region is CASSVGWRGSTDTQYF. Here the CDR3 DNA reads TGTGCCAGCAGCGTAGGGTGGCGGGGTAGCACAGATACGCAGTATTTT. This chain links TRBV9 with TRBJ2-3; D may be TRBD2 (6 bases). This CDR3 region has 16 residues. Trimming shortened V by 0 bases and J by 0 bases, and 11 bases separated the two germline ends. Germline CDR1 reads SGDLS; CDR2 reads YYNGEE.

The chain joins TRBV27 to TRBJ2-1; a possible D gene is TRBD2 (5 bases). V shed 3 bases and J shed 3 bases, with 9 bases lying between them. The length of the CDR3 is 14 residues. CDR1 is MNHEY, CDR2 SMNVEV, per germline (reference sequence). CDR3 residues: CASSFPGIYNEQFF. The CDR3 coding sequence is TGTGCCAGCAGTTTTCCCGGGATCTACAATGAGCAGTTCTTC.

CDR3 in amino acids: CATGTISGSQTGELFF. CDR3 sequence (DNA): TGTGCCACCGGGACGATAAGCGGGAGTCAGACCGGGGAGCTGTTTTTT. This chain links TRBV28 with TRBJ2-2, with 8 positions matching TRBD2. Per the germline V gene, CDR1 is MDHEN and CDR2 is SYDVKM. V lost 10 bases, J lost 5 bases, and 15 bases stayed unmatched. The CDR3 runs to 16 residues.

This chain uses TRBV6-1 with TRBJ2-5; no firm D call. The germline gives CDR1 MNHNS, CDR2 SASEGT. The CDR3 runs 14 residues. V lost 0 bases, J lost 6 bases, and 11 bases lay in between. CDR3 sequence (DNA): TGTGCCAGCAGTGAAGCCACGTTGGAGAAGACCCAGTACTTC. Its protein is CASSEATLEKTQYF.

The chain couples TRBV6-1 to TRBJ1-5; 8 bases line up with TRBD1. Germline V gene data show CDR1 as MNHNS and CDR2 as SASEGT. Trimming removed 6 bases from V and 5 bases from J; junction bases left unmatched: 18. The CDR3 contains 18 residues. The CDR3 DNA is TGTGCCAGCAGCCAAAAAGCAGGGGGCGCGTTAAGTGATCAGCCCCAGCATTTT. Encoded protein: CASSQKAGGALSDQPQHF.

This chain joins TRBV5-1 and TRBJ1-1; D ambiguous. The V and J ends lost 7 bases and 2 bases respectively, with 9 bases between them. The CDR3 has 12 residues. Looked up from germline, CDR1 is SGHRS and CDR2 is YFSETQ. CDR3 DNA: TGCGCCAGCGCAGGACTTAACACTGAAGCTTTCTTT. Amino acid sequence: CASAGLNTEAFF. The full variable domain, completed using reference TRBV5-1 and TRBJ1-1, is KAGVTQTPRYLIKTRGQQVTLSCSPISGHRSVSWYQQTPGQGLQFLFEYFSETQRNKGNFPGRFSGRQFSNSRSEMNVSTLELGDSALYLCASAGLNTEAFFGQGTRLTVV.

Many counts were recorded for this clonotype. In nucleotides, the CDR3 is TGTGCCAGCAGGCATAACTCCGGCTCGTACTCCTACGAGCAGTACTTC. Its protein is CASRHNSGSYSYEQYF. The rearrangement joins TRBV28 to TRBJ2-7; unclear D gene. This CDR3 has 16 residues. V lost 6 bases and J 0 bases, leaving 18 bases between the germline ends. Germline CDR1 is MDHEN and CDR2 is SYDVKM.

Details on this clonotype: A much more abundant neighbour one base away suggests this may be a read error. This chain connects TRBV18 to TRBJ2-7, with D possibly called TRBD1 or TRBD2 (6 bases each). The CDR3 sequence is 15 residues long. The germline gives CDR1 KGHSH, CDR2 LQKENI. Trimming left V 2 bases short and J 2 bases short, with 13 bases between. CDR3 DNA sequence: TGTGCCAGCTCACCAGGGGGGCGAGGGGCCTACGAGCAGTACTTC. This gives the protein CASSPGGRGAYEQYF.

A few counts support this clonotype. This chain uses TRBV20-1 with TRBJ2-1, with 11 bases aligning to TRBD2. The germline CDR1 and CDR2 sequences are DFQATT and SNEGSKA (reference sequence). The ends lost 1 base at V and 1 base at J; junction bases unmatched: 6. This CDR3 is 17 amino acids long. In DNA, the CDR3 is TGCAGTGCTAGAGTCCTTGGACTAGCGGGTTCCTACAATGAGCAGTTCTTC. This translates into CSARVLGLAGSYNEQFF.

The rearrangement uses TRBV2 and TRBJ1-1; D is perhaps TRBD1 (5 bases). CDR3 size: 15 residues. With 0 bases removed from V and 5 bases from J, the gap between germline ends came to 13 bases. The germline V gene encodes CDR1 SNHLY and CDR2 FYNNEI. As DNA, the CDR3 is TGTGCCAGCAGTGAAGCGCCGGCAGGGAGGACTGAAGCTTTCTTT. This codes for CASSEAPAGRTEAFF.

The V gene is TRBV5-1, the J gene TRBJ2-1, with 12 nucleotides matching TRBD2. The ends lost 3 bases at V and 13 bases at J; junction bases unmatched: 5. Germline V gene sequence: CDR1 SGHRS, CDR2 YFSETQ. The CDR3 is 13 residues long. CDR3 in amino acids: CASSSTSGSSQFF. CDR3 coding DNA: TGCGCCAGCAGCTCGACTAGCGGGAGTTCTCAGTTCTTC.

This clonotype was detected many times. The V and J genes are TRBV7-2 and TRBJ1-6; perhaps TRBD1 as D (5 bases). The CDR3 extends over 17 amino acids. The V gene lost 0 bases and the J gene lost 8 bases, with 17 bases spanning the gap. Germline V CDR1 and CDR2: SGHTA, FQGNSA. The CDR3 DNA reads TGTGCCAGCAGCTTAGCGCGTCGGGCAGGGAGGCATTCACCCCTCCACTTT. It codes for CASSLARRAGRHSPLHF.

This clonotype was counted a few times. The V and J genes are TRBV7-9 and TRBJ1-5, with 7 bases lining up with TRBD1. The CDR3 extends over 16 amino acids. Trimming at V came to 5 bases and at J to 3 bases, leaving 10 bases not matched to a gene. Germline lookup yields CDR1 SEHNR and CDR2 FQNEAQ (reference sequence). CDR3 coding DNA: TGTGCCAGCAGCCCAGGGGGGAGCGGGATCAATCAGCCCCAGCATTTT. Amino acid sequence: CASSPGGSGINQPQHF.

This clonotype turned up a few times. The genes are TRBV6-1 and TRBJ2-7; 11 positions match TRBD1. J gave up 6 bases and V 2 bases, and 9 bases lay outside the gene matches. This CDR3 has 16 residues. Germline V gene sequence: CDR1 MNHNS, CDR2 SASEGT. In nucleotides, the CDR3 is TGTGCCAGCAGTGAATGGGACAGGGGGATAGGAAGCGAGCAGTACTTC. Its protein is CASSEWDRGIGSEQYF.

The chain has TRBV6-2 or TRBV6-3 and TRBJ2-7; perhaps TRBD2 as D (6 bases). This CDR3 region has 15 residues. The germline CDR1 and CDR2 sequences are MNHEY and SVGEGT. The V end was cut by 0 bases, the J end by 2 bases, with 11 bases between. CDR3 DNA: TGTGCCAGCAGTTACTCGCTAGCGCGCCCCTACGAGCAGTACTTC. Translation gives CASSYSLARPYEQYF.

The chain couples TRBV20-1 to TRBJ2-3; the D gene is possibly TRBD2 (6 bases). CDR1 is DFQATT, CDR2 SNEGSKA, per germline (reference sequence). The CDR3 is 17 residues long. Trimming took 2 bases from V and 0 from J, leaving 18 bases between them. CDR3 protein: CSARTNLAIASTDTQYF. The CDR3 DNA reads as TGCAGTGCTAGAACAAACCTAGCGATTGCTAGCACAGATACGCAGTATTTT.

In regard to this clonotype: This could be a read error, since a much larger clone is one nucleotide away. The V gene is TRBV11-2, the J gene TRBJ2-4; D is ambiguous. The CDR3 contains 19 residues. CDR1 is SGHAT and CDR2 is FQNNGV in the germline V gene. The CDR3 DNA sequence: TGTGCCAGCAGCTCCCCCAGGATAAGGAACCGTGGAGCCAAAAACATTCAGTGCTTC. It yields the protein CASSSPRIRNRGAKNIQCF.

There are many counts of this clonotype. This chain links TRBV7-8 with TRBJ2-7, with 10 bases lining up with TRBD2. After removal of 4 bases from V and 2 bases from J, the junction contained 8 bases not matched to a gene. This CDR3 is 16 amino acids long. Per the germline V gene, CDR1 is SGHVS and CDR2 is FQNEAQ. CDR3 bases: TGTGCCAGCAGCTACTCGACTAGCGGGCCCGCCTACGAGCAGTACTTC. It specifies CASSYSTSGPAYEQYF.

This clonotype was detected only a few times. CDR3 sequence (DNA): TGCAGCGTTGAATTTGACAGAGTCCAAGAGACCCAGTACTTC. This encodes CSVEFDRVQETQYF. V and J are TRBV29-1 and TRBJ2-5; D is possibly TRBD1 (5 bases). The CDR3 covers 14 residues. With 2 bases removed from V and 1 base from J, the gap between germline ends came to 11 bases. The V gene's germline CDR1 is SQVTM and CDR2 ANQGSEA.

In its sample, this clonotype was seen many times. The V call is TRBV20-1, the J call TRBJ2-5, with TRBD1 matching over 7 bases. The CDR3 runs 13 residues. Trimming at V came to 1 base and at J to 5 bases, leaving 4 bases not matched to a gene. Per the germline V gene, CDR1 is DFQATT and CDR2 is SNEGSKA (reference sequence). CDR3 coding DNA: TGCAGTGCTAGAGGACAGGGACAGGAGACCCAGTACTTC. Its protein product is CSARGQGQETQYF.